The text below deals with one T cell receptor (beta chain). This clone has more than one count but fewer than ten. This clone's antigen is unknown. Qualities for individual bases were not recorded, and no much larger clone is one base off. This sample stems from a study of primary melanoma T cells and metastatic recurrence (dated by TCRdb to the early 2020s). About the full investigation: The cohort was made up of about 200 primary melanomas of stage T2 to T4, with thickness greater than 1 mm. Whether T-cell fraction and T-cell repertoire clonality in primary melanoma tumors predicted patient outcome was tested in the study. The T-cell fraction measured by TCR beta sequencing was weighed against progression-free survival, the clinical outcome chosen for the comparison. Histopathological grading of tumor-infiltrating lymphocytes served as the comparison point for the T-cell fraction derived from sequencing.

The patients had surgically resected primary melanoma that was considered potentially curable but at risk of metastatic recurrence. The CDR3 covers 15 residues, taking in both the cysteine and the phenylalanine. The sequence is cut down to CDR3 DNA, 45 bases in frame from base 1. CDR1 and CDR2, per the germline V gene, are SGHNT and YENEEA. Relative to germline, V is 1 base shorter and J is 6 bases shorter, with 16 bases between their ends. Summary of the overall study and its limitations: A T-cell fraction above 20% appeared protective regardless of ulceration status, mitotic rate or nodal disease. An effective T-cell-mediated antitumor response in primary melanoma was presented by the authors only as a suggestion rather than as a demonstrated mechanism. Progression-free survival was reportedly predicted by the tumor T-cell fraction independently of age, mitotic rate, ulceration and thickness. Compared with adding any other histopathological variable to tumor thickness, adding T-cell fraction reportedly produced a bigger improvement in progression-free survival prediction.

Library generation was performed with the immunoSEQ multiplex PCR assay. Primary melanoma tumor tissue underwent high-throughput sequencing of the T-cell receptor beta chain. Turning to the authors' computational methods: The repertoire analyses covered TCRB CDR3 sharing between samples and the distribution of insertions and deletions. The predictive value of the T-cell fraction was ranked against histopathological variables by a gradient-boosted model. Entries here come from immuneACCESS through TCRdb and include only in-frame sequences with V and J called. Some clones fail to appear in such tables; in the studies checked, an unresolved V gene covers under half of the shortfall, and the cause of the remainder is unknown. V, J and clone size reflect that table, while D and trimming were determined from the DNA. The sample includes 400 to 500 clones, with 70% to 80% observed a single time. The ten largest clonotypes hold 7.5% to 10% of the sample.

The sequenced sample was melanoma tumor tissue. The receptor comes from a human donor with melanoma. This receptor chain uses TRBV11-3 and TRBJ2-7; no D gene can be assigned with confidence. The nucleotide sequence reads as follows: TGTGCCAGCAGCTTAGGGCGCGGACCCTTCTTCGAGCAGTACTTC. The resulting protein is CASSLGRGPFFEQYF.